These 24 T cell receptor beta chains share one sample of origin, sequenced in a study of radiation and T cells in renal cell carcinoma. Profiled with immunoSEQ multiplex PCR; TCRdb holds only in-frame clones, not every one. The data show over 85,000 clones, 82% seen once. Time point in this sample: baseline pretreatment blood. The treatment denotes: 15 Gy SBRT to primary tumor, nephrectomy 4 weeks later. Sequences were derived from blood, sampled from a patient whose treatment included radiotherapy and nephrectomy. The receptors come from a man aged 55 to 70 with renal cell carcinoma.

V gene TRBV9 combines with J gene TRBJ2-3, with D unclear. There are 15 residues in the CDR3. V shed 0 bases and J shed 3 bases, with 11 bases lying between them. Germline V gene sequence: CDR1 SGDLS, CDR2 YYNGEE. The CDR3 sequence is CASSVGVGATDTQYF. Here the CDR3 DNA reads TGTGCCAGCAGCGTAGGGGTGGGTGCGACAGATACGCAGTATTTT.

This clone was seen a single time. The rearrangement uses TRBV5-1 and TRBJ2-5, with 9 positions matching TRBD2. The CDR3 runs 15 residues. V shed 4 bases and J 3 bases; nucleotides not matched to a gene: 7. CDR1 is SGHRS and CDR2 is YFSETQ in the germline V gene. DNA for the CDR3: TGCGCCAGCAGCCCTTTCGTAGCGGGAGAAGAGACCCAGTACTTC. This sequence encodes CASSPFVAGEETQYF.

V gene TRBV6-6 combines with J gene TRBJ2-1; 10 positions agree with TRBD1. Trimming cost V 6 bases and J 7 bases; bases outside gene matches: 6. The CDR3 has 14 residues. Germline V gives CDR1 MNHNY, CDR2 SVGAGI (reference sequence). For the CDR3, the DNA is TGTGCCAGCAGCTGGGACAGGGGAAGGAATGAGCAGTTCTTC. Translating gives CASSWDRGRNEQFF.

The chain links TRBV4-2 to TRBJ2-2, with D possibly TRBD1 on 6 matching bases. The germline CDR1 and CDR2 sequences are LGHNA and YNFKEQ. This CDR3 contains 13 residues. Trimming cost V 5 bases and J 3 bases, with 7 bases left between them. In nucleotides, the CDR3 is TGTGCCAGCAGCGCAGGGGACACCGGGGAGCTGTTTTTT. Translated: CASSAGDTGELFF.

The chain is built from TRBV29-1 and TRBJ1-4, with 8 nucleotides matching TRBD1. The CDR3 spans 12 residues. CDR1 and CDR2 from the germline V gene are SQVTM and ANQGSEA. J lost 7 bases, V lost 6 bases, and 4 bases had no gene match. This CDR3 reads CSVGTGGEKLFF. In DNA form, the CDR3 reads TGCAGCGTGGGAACAGGGGGTGAAAAACTGTTTTTT.

The chain has TRBV7-9 and TRBJ1-2; D call uncertain. Looked up from germline, CDR1 is SEHNR and CDR2 is FQNEAQ (reference sequence). The CDR3 sequence is 17 residues long. Trimming shortened V by 0 bases and J by 2 bases, and 16 bases separated the two germline ends. The CDR3 DNA follows: TGTGCCAGCAGCTTAGCGTTAACCACGATGGCGAACTATGGCTACACCTTC. As protein: CASSLALTTMANYGYTF. The variable domain in full, with the rest retrieved from reference TRBV7-9 and TRBJ1-2, is DTGVSQNPRHKITKRGQNVTFRCDPISEHNRLYWYRQTLGQGPEFLTYFQNEAQLEKSRLLSDRFSAERPKGSFSTLEIQRTEQGDSAMYLCASSLALTTMANYGYTFGSGTRLTVV.

This chain joins TRBV5-1 and TRBJ2-2; D gene unclear. The CDR3 has 14 residues. Germline values: CDR1 SGHRS, CDR2 YFSETQ. The germline V and J ends were trimmed by 0 bases and 10 bases, with 13 bases remaining between them. The CDR3 loop reads CASSLDGQAVELFF. CDR3 DNA sequence: TGCGCCAGCAGCTTGGATGGGCAGGCCGTGGAGCTGTTTTTT.

This chain links TRBV7-8 with TRBJ2-7; possibly TRBD1 for D (5 bases). Germline V gene lookup returns CDR1 SGHVS and CDR2 FQNEAQ. Trimming stripped 3 bases from V and 5 bases from J, with 14 bases between. The CDR3 is 14 amino acids. CDR3 region: CASSFIAGRHEQYF. The CDR3 DNA is TGTGCCAGCAGCTTTATAGCAGGGCGCCACGAGCAGTACTTC.

This chain links TRBV7-8 with TRBJ2-5; TRBD2 is a possible D gene (5 bases). The V end was cut by 1 base, the J end by 12 bases, with 9 bases between. CDR1 is SGHVS and CDR2 is FQNEAQ in the germline V gene. CDR3 size: 11 residues. CDR3 DNA sequence: TGTGCCAGCAGCTTAGGAGCGGCTAAGTACTTC. The encoded protein is CASSLGAAKYF.

This chain joins TRBV9 and TRBJ2-3; 8 nucleotides align to TRBD1. This CDR3 spans 14 amino acids. Looked up from germline, CDR1 is SGDLS and CDR2 is YYNGEE. V lost 0 bases to trimming and J lost 5 bases; unmatched junction nucleotides: 2. The CDR3 here is CASSVAGGRDTQYF. The CDR3 bases are TGTGCCAGCAGCGTAGCAGGGGGCAGAGATACGCAGTATTTT.

J is TRBJ1-1 and V is TRBV14; D uncertain. The CDR3 has 14 residues. Trimming stripped 6 bases from V and 6 bases from J, with 17 bases between. Germline values: CDR1 SGHDN, CDR2 FVKESK. The CDR3, as DNA: TGTGCCAGCAGGCACAGAGCCTCCTCGTCTGAAGCTTTCTTT. It codes for CASRHRASSSEAFF.

This clone has just one count. The chain employs TRBV5-1 and TRBJ2-7; D remains unclear. The CDR3 totals 12 residues. Trimming took off 6 bases at V and 5 bases at J, with 12 bases between the two ends. In germline, CDR1 is SGHRS, CDR2 YFSETQ. CDR3 sequence: CASKPSNHEQYF. In DNA, the CDR3 is TGCGCCAGCAAGCCCAGTAACCACGAGCAGTACTTC.

The CDR3 sequence: CASSPGPRDEQYF. CDR3 in DNA: TGTGCCAGCAGCCCCGGGCCGAGGGACGAGCAGTACTTC. The chain employs TRBV9 and TRBJ2-7, with D possibly being TRBD2 (5 bases). Germline V lookup: CDR1 SGDLS, CDR2 YYNGEE. CDR3 size: 13 residues. Deletions cut 4 bases from V and 5 bases from J, with 13 bases between.

This rearrangement joins TRBV11-2 to TRBJ2-2; tentative D call: TRBD2 (6 bases). Germline V gene data show CDR1 as SGHAT and CDR2 as FQNNGV. The length of the CDR3 is 19 residues. V was shortened by 0 bases and J by 0 bases, with 17 bases between the two germline ends. The CDR3 region is CASSLEIYRDWPNTGELFF. CDR3 bases: TGTGCCAGCAGCTTAGAAATCTATCGGGACTGGCCGAACACCGGGGAGCTGTTTTTT.

The chain recombines TRBV6-6 with TRBJ1-6; D remains unclear. The CDR3 is 13 amino acids. In germline, CDR1 is MNHNY, CDR2 SVGAGI (reference sequence). V gave up 5 bases and J gave up 10 bases, with 12 bases separating them. The CDR3 here is CASSPQGYSPLHF. The CDR3 DNA follows: TGTGCCAGCAGTCCTCAAGGGTACTCACCCCTCCACTTT.

V is TRBV28 and J is TRBJ2-5, with a possible D match to TRBD2 (5 bases). The CDR3 length is 14 residues. Germline V lookup: CDR1 MDHEN, CDR2 SYDVKM. The V end lost 4 bases, the J end lost 4 bases, and 13 bases lay between the germline ends. The CDR3 loop is CASSWGERLETQYF. CDR3 sequence (DNA): TGTGCCAGCAGTTGGGGAGAACGGTTAGAGACCCAGTACTTC.

J is TRBJ1-1 and V is TRBV6-6, with 7 bases lining up with TRBD1. V shed 6 bases, J shed 1 base, and the junction held 8 bases outside the gene matches. Germline CDR1 reads MNHNY; CDR2 reads SVGAGI (reference sequence). The CDR3 is 15 residues long. Written as DNA, the CDR3 is TGTGCCAGCAGAGATCGGACAGGTAGGAACACTGAAGCTTTCTTT. Amino acid sequence: CASRDRTGRNTEAFF.

The chain has TRBV6-6 and TRBJ1-2, with D possibly TRBD1 on 5 matching bases. Trimming pared 4 bases from V and 5 bases from J, leaving 11 bases between. Germline CDR1 is MNHNY and CDR2 is SVGAGI (reference sequence). The length of the CDR3 is 13 residues. CDR3 loop: CASSSRQRYGYTF. Written as DNA, the CDR3 is TGTGCCAGCAGTTCGAGACAGAGATATGGCTACACCTTC.

V and J are TRBV27 and TRBJ2-2; 13 bases line up with TRBD2. CDR1 and CDR2 (germline): MNHEY, SMNVEV (reference sequence). CDR3 length: 20 amino acids. Unmatched junction bases numbered 13, after V lost 3 bases and J lost 3 bases. CDR3 in amino acids: CASSFTRGLAGRRYTGELFF. Here the CDR3 DNA reads TGTGCCAGCAGTTTTACGCGGGGACTAGCGGGAAGAAGGTACACCGGGGAGCTGTTTTTT.

The table lists this clone with a count of one. This chain connects TRBV5-4 to TRBJ1-2; maybe TRBD1 (5 bases). Germline lookup yields CDR1 SGHNT and CDR2 YYREEE (reference sequence). The CDR3 runs to 14 residues. V lost 0 bases to trimming and J lost 6 bases, with 12 bases between them. CDR3 DNA sequence: TGTGCCAGCAGCTTGGTGGGCGTCAGGGATGGCTACACCTTC. This encodes CASSLVGVRDGYTF.

This chain links TRBV19 with TRBJ2-6; TRBD2 is a possible D gene (6 bases). The CDR3 runs 17 residues. Deletions cut 4 bases from V and 4 bases from J, with 17 bases between. Per the germline V gene, CDR1 is LNHDA and CDR2 is SQIVND (reference sequence). DNA for the CDR3: TGTGCCAGTAGTAAGGCCCCTGGGGGGACCGGGGCCAACGTCCTGACTTTC. It is translated as CASSKAPGGTGANVLTF. Complete variable domain (other parts from reference TRBV19 and TRBJ2-6): DGGITQSPKYLFRKEGQNVTLSCEQNLNHDAMYWYRQDPGQGLRLIYYSQIVNDFQKGDIAEGYSVSREKKESFPLTVTSAQKNPTAFYLCASSKAPGGTGANVLTFGAGSRLTVL.

The chain couples TRBV28 to TRBJ2-3, with 8 bases aligning to TRBD1. V was clipped by 1 base and J by 4 bases; unmatched bases: 10. The CDR3 consists of 17 residues. Germline V lookup: CDR1 MDHEN, CDR2 SYDVKM. The CDR3 coding sequence is TGTGCCAGCAGTTTATACAGGGGGATTAAGGGGCCAGATACGCAGTATTTT. It translates to CASSLYRGIKGPDTQYF.

The chain links TRBV27 to TRBJ1-5; TRBD1 is a possible D gene (5 bases). This CDR3 comprises 14 residues. V dropped 1 base and J dropped 6 bases, with 10 bases sitting between them. In germline, CDR1 is MNHEY, CDR2 SMNVEV (reference sequence). In DNA form, the CDR3 reads TGTGCCAGCAGTTTATGGGCAGGGAGTCAGCCCCAGCATTTT. Encoded protein: CASSLWAGSQPQHF.

This chain joins TRBV7-9 and TRBJ2-5, with TRBD2 identical over 11 bases. The CDR3 length is 16 residues. Germline loops: CDR1 SEHNR, CDR2 FQNEAQ (reference sequence). After removal of 3 bases from V and 4 bases from J, the junction contained 7 bases not matched to a gene. The CDR3 spells CASSFSSGRAGETQYF. The CDR3 region has the DNA TGTGCCAGCAGCTTTAGTAGCGGGAGGGCCGGAGAGACCCAGTACTTC.